Listed below are T cell receptor beta chains from one sample, sequenced in a study of PD-1 blockade in classical Hodgkin lymphoma. Only in-frame clones appear in the TCRdb table, and some are missing; sequencing was by immunoSEQ multiplex PCR. This table holds 43,000 or so clones, around four fifths found once. The sample was peripheral blood mononuclear cells (PBMCs), taken before the fourth cycle of nivolumab. Receptors were obtained from a human donor with classical Hodgkin lymphoma. CDR3s include the opening cysteine and the closing phenylalanine or tryptophan. D genes are given only for firm matches. Clone sizes are given selectively: once, few, many, or a class where the clone is expanded.

cdr3_aa: CASSPFLDRDNSPLHF
cdr3_nt: TGTGCCAGCAGCCCTTTTTTAGACAGAGATAATTCACCCCTCCACTTT
j_call: TRBJ1-6
d_call: NA
v_call: TRBV9
clone_size: NA

cdr3_aa: CASSPPGEPLHF
cdr3_nt: TGTGCCAGCAGCCCGCCGGGGGAACCCCTCCACTTT
j_call: TRBJ1-6
d_call: NA
v_call: TRBV6-6
clone_size: NA

cdr3_aa: CASSWADPYEQYF
cdr3_nt: TGTGCCAGTAGTTGGGCAGACCCCTACGAGCAGTACTTC
j_call: TRBJ2-7
d_call: NA
v_call: TRBV19
clone_size: NA

cdr3_aa: CATRRGAGHSGNTIYF
cdr3_nt: TGTGCCACCCGACGGGGGGCAGGCCACTCTGGAAACACCATATATTTT
j_call: TRBJ1-3
d_call: NA
v_call: TRBV11-2
clone_size: NA

cdr3_aa: CASSAGTGGHQPQHF
cdr3_nt: TGTGCCAGCAGCGCCGGGACAGGGGGCCATCAGCCCCAGCATTTT
j_call: TRBJ1-5
d_call: TRBD1
v_call: TRBV2
clone_size: NA

cdr3_aa: CASSLNGPSSGEQYF
cdr3_nt: TGTGCCAGCAGCTTGAACGGTCCCTCTTCGGGCGAGCAGTACTTC
j_call: TRBJ2-7
d_call: NA
v_call: TRBV11-3
clone_size: NA

cdr3_aa: CASSALIMNTEAFF
cdr3_nt: TGTGCCAGCAGCGCCTTAATCATGAACACTGAAGCTTTCTTT
j_call: TRBJ1-1
d_call: NA
v_call: TRBV7-9
clone_size: NA

cdr3_aa: CASTPGQGAINEKLFF
cdr3_nt: TGTGCCAGCACTCCGGGACAGGGGGCAATAAATGAAAAACTGTTTTTT
j_call: TRBJ1-4
d_call: TRBD1
v_call: TRBV6-6
clone_size: NA

cdr3_aa: CASSIGRPSSYEQYF
cdr3_nt: TGTGCCAGTAGTATAGGGCGGCCGAGCTCCTACGAGCAGTACTTC
j_call: TRBJ2-7
d_call: NA
v_call: TRBV19
clone_size: NA

cdr3_aa: CAVSASGGAGDTQYF
cdr3_nt: TGTGCCGTATCGGCTAGCGGGGGGGCCGGAGATACGCAGTATTTT
j_call: TRBJ2-3
d_call: TRBD2
v_call: TRBV19
clone_size: NA

cdr3_aa: CASSLGWGSNQPQHF
cdr3_nt: TGTGCCAGCAGCTTAGGGTGGGGTAGCAATCAGCCCCAGCATTTT
j_call: TRBJ1-5
d_call: NA
v_call: TRBV7-9
clone_size: NA

cdr3_aa: CASSSPDYGYTF
cdr3_nt: TGTGCCAGCAGCTCCCCGGACTATGGCTACACCTTC
j_call: TRBJ1-2
d_call: NA
v_call: TRBV7-2
clone_size: NA

cdr3_aa: CASTPPGYEQYF
cdr3_nt: TGTGCCAGCACCCCCCCGGGCTACGAGCAGTACTTC
j_call: TRBJ2-7
d_call: NA
v_call: TRBV28
clone_size: NA

cdr3_aa: CASSFFGAGSTGELFF
cdr3_nt: TGCGCCAGCAGCTTTTTTGGCGCAGGGAGCACCGGGGAGCTGTTTTTT
j_call: TRBJ2-2
d_call: NA
v_call: TRBV5-1
clone_size: NA

cdr3_aa: CSARDSYGYTF
cdr3_nt: TGCAGTGCTAGGGACAGCTATGGCTACACCTTC
j_call: TRBJ1-2
d_call: NA
v_call: TRBV20-1
clone_size: NA

cdr3_aa: CAWSNQGETQYF
cdr3_nt: TGTGCCTGGAGTAACCAGGGGGAGACCCAGTACTTC
j_call: TRBJ2-5
d_call: NA
v_call: TRBV30
clone_size: NA

cdr3_aa: CASSLQGYADTQYF
cdr3_nt: TGTGCCAGCAGCTTACAGGGGTATGCAGATACGCAGTATTTT
j_call: TRBJ2-3
d_call: NA
v_call: TRBV11-3
clone_size: NA

cdr3_aa: CASSQAGRGAFF
cdr3_nt: TGTGCCAGCAGCCAGGCAGGGAGGGGAGCTTTCTTT
j_call: TRBJ1-1
d_call: NA
v_call: TRBV7-2
clone_size: NA

cdr3_aa: CASSIGPPEAYGYTF
cdr3_nt: TGTGCCAGTAGTATTGGACCCCCCGAAGCCTATGGCTACACCTTC
j_call: TRBJ1-2
d_call: NA
v_call: TRBV19
clone_size: NA

cdr3_aa: CASSIGIVYEQYF
cdr3_nt: TGTGCCAGTAGTATTGGGATTGTCTACGAGCAGTACTTC
j_call: TRBJ2-7
d_call: NA
v_call: TRBV19
clone_size: NA

cdr3_aa: CAWSMVAAGTGELFF
cdr3_nt: TGTGCCTGGAGCATGGTAGCGGCTGGTACCGGGGAGCTGTTTTTT
j_call: TRBJ2-2
d_call: NA
v_call: TRBV30
clone_size: once

cdr3_aa: CASSLGGLSYNEQFF
cdr3_nt: TGTGCCAGCAGCTTAGGGGGCTTATCCTACAATGAGCAGTTCTTC
j_call: TRBJ2-1
d_call: NA
v_call: TRBV7-6
clone_size: NA

cdr3_aa: CASSRTGEANYGYTF
cdr3_nt: TGTGCCAGCAGTCGGACAGGGGAAGCTAACTATGGCTACACCTTC
j_call: TRBJ1-2
d_call: TRBD1
v_call: TRBV6-5
clone_size: NA

cdr3_aa: CAISLQGAITDTQYF
cdr3_nt: TGTGCCATCAGCCTCCAGGGGGCGATCACAGATACGCAGTATTTT
j_call: TRBJ2-3
d_call: TRBD1
v_call: TRBV10-3
clone_size: NA

cdr3_aa: CASSLSEGNTEAFF
cdr3_nt: TGTGCCAGCAGCTTATCGGAAGGGAACACTGAAGCTTTCTTT
j_call: TRBJ1-1
d_call: NA
v_call: TRBV7-8
clone_size: NA

cdr3_aa: CASSLGSGQGVTEAFF
cdr3_nt: TGTGCCAGCAGCTTAGGTTCTGGTCAGGGGGTAACTGAAGCTTTCTTT
j_call: TRBJ1-1
d_call: TRBD1
v_call: TRBV11-2
clone_size: NA

cdr3_aa: CASSLTGTLGYTF
cdr3_nt: TGTGCCAGCAGCTTAACCGGGACGCTTGGCTACACCTTC
j_call: TRBJ1-2
d_call: NA
v_call: TRBV6-5
clone_size: once

cdr3_aa: CASSRGQSTQYF
cdr3_nt: TGTGCCAGCAGTCGGGGGCAAAGTACGCAGTATTTT
j_call: TRBJ2-3
d_call: NA
v_call: TRBV6-5
clone_size: NA

cdr3_aa: CSVVILTEAFF
cdr3_nt: TGCAGCGTTGTCATCTTAACTGAAGCTTTCTTT
j_call: TRBJ1-1
d_call: NA
v_call: TRBV29-1
clone_size: few

cdr3_aa: CASRLNREPHYEQYF
cdr3_nt: TGTGCCAGCAGGCTCAACAGGGAGCCTCACTACGAGCAGTACTTC
j_call: TRBJ2-7
d_call: NA
v_call: TRBV2
clone_size: NA

cdr3_aa: CASSLDGRSYNEQFF
cdr3_nt: TGTGCCAGCAGCCTGGACGGACGCTCCTACAATGAGCAGTTCTTC
j_call: TRBJ2-1
d_call: NA
v_call: TRBV7-2
clone_size: NA

cdr3_aa: CAQGGSYEQYF
cdr3_nt: TGTGCCCAAGGGGGGAGCTACGAGCAGTACTTC
j_call: TRBJ2-7
d_call: NA
v_call: TRBV2
clone_size: NA

cdr3_aa: CASGSANSDTQYF
cdr3_nt: TGTGCTAGTGGTTCCGCTAATTCTGATACGCAGTATTTT
j_call: TRBJ2-3
d_call: NA
v_call: TRBV12-5
clone_size: once

cdr3_aa: CASSYSVTAYGYTF
cdr3_nt: TGTGCCAGCAGTTACTCGGTAACGGCCTATGGCTACACCTTC
j_call: TRBJ1-2
d_call: NA
v_call: TRBV6-5
clone_size: NA

cdr3_aa: CASSTGLNTEAFF
cdr3_nt: TGTGCCAGCAGTACAGGGTTGAACACTGAAGCTTTCTTT
j_call: TRBJ1-1
d_call: NA
v_call: TRBV6-6
clone_size: NA

cdr3_aa: CASKTTGEKLFF
cdr3_nt: TGTGCCAGCAAGACCACGGGGGAAAAACTGTTTTTT
j_call: TRBJ1-4
d_call: NA
v_call: TRBV6-5
clone_size: NA

cdr3_aa: CATSTENLGVNTEAFF
cdr3_nt: TGTGCCACCAGCACTGAAAACTTGGGGGTGAACACTGAAGCTTTCTTT
j_call: TRBJ1-1
d_call: NA
v_call: TRBV15
clone_size: NA

cdr3_aa: CASSYIQEWRYGYTF
cdr3_nt: TGTGCCAGCAGTTACATACAGGAATGGCGATATGGCTACACCTTC
j_call: TRBJ1-2
d_call: NA
v_call: TRBV6-5
clone_size: NA

cdr3_aa: CASSPGQSYEQYF
cdr3_nt: TGTGCCAGCAGCCCGGGACAGTCCTACGAGCAGTACTTC
j_call: TRBJ2-7
d_call: TRBD1
v_call: TRBV7-9
clone_size: few

cdr3_aa: CAISEFGNQPQHF
cdr3_nt: TGTGCCATCAGTGAGTTCGGGAATCAGCCCCAGCATTTT
j_call: TRBJ1-5
d_call: NA
v_call: TRBV10-3
clone_size: NA

cdr3_aa: CASSLNFGGGYNEQFF
cdr3_nt: TGTGCCAGCAGCTTAAATTTCGGCGGGGGATACAATGAGCAGTTCTTC
j_call: TRBJ2-1
d_call: TRBD2
v_call: TRBV7-3
clone_size: NA

cdr3_aa: CASSHGDRSGSPLHF
cdr3_nt: TGTGCCAGCAGCCATGGAGACCGCTCAGGTTCACCCCTCCACTTT
j_call: TRBJ1-6
d_call: NA
v_call: TRBV7-3
clone_size: NA

cdr3_aa: CAISVSGGHTDTQYF
cdr3_nt: TGTGCCATCAGTGTTAGCGGGGGCCACACAGATACGCAGTATTTT
j_call: TRBJ2-3
d_call: TRBD2
v_call: TRBV10-3
clone_size: NA

cdr3_aa: CASTLNRVIWDRYSGELFF
cdr3_nt: TGTGCCAGCACTCTGAACCGGGTCATTTGGGACCGTTACTCCGGGGAGCTGTTTTTT
j_call: TRBJ2-2
d_call: NA
v_call: TRBV5-8
clone_size: few

cdr3_aa: CASSPVPGAGYTF
cdr3_nt: TGTGCCAGCAGCCCAGTTCCGGGAGCTGGCTACACCTTC
j_call: TRBJ1-2
d_call: NA
v_call: TRBV11-3
clone_size: once

cdr3_aa: CASSPFPGQGLEGNTIYF
cdr3_nt: TGTGCTAGCAGCCCGTTCCCGGGACAGGGTTTGGAAGGAAACACCATATATTTT
j_call: TRBJ1-3
d_call: TRBD1
v_call: TRBV7-7
clone_size: NA

cdr3_aa: CAWKSGLMNTEAFF
cdr3_nt: TGTGCCTGGAAATCAGGACTCATGAACACTGAAGCTTTCTTT
j_call: TRBJ1-1
d_call: NA
v_call: TRBV30
clone_size: NA

cdr3_aa: CASSPPGGSPLHF
cdr3_nt: TGTGCCAGCAGTCCCCCCGGGGGTTCACCCCTCCACTTT
j_call: TRBJ1-6
d_call: NA
v_call: TRBV6-5
clone_size: NA

cdr3_aa: CASSLAGQATNTGELFF
cdr3_nt: TGTGCCAGCAGCTTAGCGGGACAGGCCACGAACACCGGGGAGCTGTTTTTT
j_call: TRBJ2-2
d_call: TRBD1
v_call: TRBV7-2
clone_size: NA

cdr3_aa: CASSSQTNEKLFF
cdr3_nt: TGTGCCAGCAGCTCCCAAACTAATGAAAAACTGTTTTTT
j_call: TRBJ1-4
d_call: NA
v_call: TRBV7-2
clone_size: few

cdr3_aa: CASGPGLAGTDTQYF
cdr3_nt: TGTGCTAGTGGTCCAGGACTAGCGGGCACAGATACGCAGTATTTT
j_call: TRBJ2-3
d_call: TRBD2
v_call: TRBV12-5
clone_size: NA

cdr3_aa: CASSFDVSVTDTQYF
cdr3_nt: TGCGCCAGCAGCTTCGATGTCAGTGTGACAGATACGCAGTATTTT
j_call: TRBJ2-3
d_call: NA
v_call: TRBV5-1
clone_size: few

cdr3_aa: CASRPQGVDTEAFF
cdr3_nt: TGTGCCAGCAGGCCACAGGGGGTGGACACTGAAGCTTTCTTT
j_call: TRBJ1-1
d_call: TRBD1
v_call: TRBV27
clone_size: NA

cdr3_aa: CASSLVDPRGSNQPQHF
cdr3_nt: TGTGCCAGCAGCTTAGTAGACCCAAGAGGTAGCAATCAGCCCCAGCATTTT
j_call: TRBJ1-5
d_call: NA
v_call: TRBV7-2
clone_size: NA

cdr3_aa: CASSFGTQGSEQYF
cdr3_nt: TGTGCCAGCAGCTTCGGCACACAGGGGTCCGAGCAGTACTTC
j_call: TRBJ2-7
d_call: TRBD1
v_call: TRBV11-2
clone_size: NA

cdr3_aa: CASRGQGRSPLHF
cdr3_nt: TGTGCCAGCAGAGGACAGGGGCGCTCACCCCTCCACTTT
j_call: TRBJ1-6
d_call: TRBD1
v_call: TRBV6-5
clone_size: few

cdr3_aa: CASSQPGEKLFF
cdr3_nt: TGTGCCAGCTCACAACCAGGTGAAAAACTGTTTTTT
j_call: TRBJ1-4
d_call: NA
v_call: TRBV18
clone_size: NA

cdr3_aa: CASSLAVFGYGDTQYF
cdr3_nt: TGTGCCAGCAGCCTAGCGGTGTTCGGGTATGGAGATACGCAGTATTTT
j_call: TRBJ2-3
d_call: TRBD2
v_call: TRBV7-2
clone_size: NA

cdr3_aa: CASSPISGLGTEAFF
cdr3_nt: TGTGCCAGCTCTCCTATATCGGGGTTGGGGACTGAAGCTTTCTTT
j_call: TRBJ1-1
d_call: NA
v_call: TRBV18
clone_size: NA

cdr3_aa: CATVAGDRVGTGELFF
cdr3_nt: TGTGCCACCGTTGCCGGGGACAGGGTTGGCACCGGGGAGCTGTTTTTT
j_call: TRBJ2-2
d_call: TRBD1
v_call: TRBV10-3
clone_size: few